This T cell receptor beta chain is from a study of blood T cell repertoires in COVID-19 (dated by TCRdb to 2018 to 2021). For the wider study: Collaborator samples came from the United States, Italy and Spain and covered acute and convalescent phases of COVID-19. The material from the prospective study consisted of cDNA or gDNA derived from T cells, B-cell-depleted T cells, or PBMCs. Subjects who had been exposed to COVID-19, were actively infected with it, or had recovered from it provided the deeply sampled blood TCRbeta repertoires that made up the dataset. The repertoires were made available in a free public database intended to serve as a resource for research on the immune response to SARS-CoV-2. The samples were drawn from the first 160 participants of the ongoing ImmuneRACE study and from some 1,300 subjects provided by 6 global collaborators. Sample metadata almost always included a de-identified subject ID, COVID-19 status, age in years and sex. Where available, HLA class I and class II types were obtained from metadata supplied by the sample provider rather than from assay-based typing. General conclusions and limits of the study: Clinical and demographic metadata were provided uncurated, with the amount varying by source and participant.

On this clone: Its antigen is unknown. No much larger clone is present one base from it, and per-base qualities are unavailable.

The CDR3, cysteine through phenylalanine, is 12 amino acids long. Solely the CDR3 DNA is kept, with 36 bases framed from the first base. V drops 7 bases and J drops 1 base, leaving 10 bases in between. For CDR1 and CDR2, the germline V gene lists SQVTM and ANQGSEA. The immunoSEQ Assay, a bias-controlled multiplex PCR, was used to amplify TCRbeta CDR3 regions from genomic DNA. The authors' analysis ran thus. The number of nucleated cells in each sample was estimated by amplification of reference gene primers within the assay. To quantify the absolute abundance of each unique TCRbeta CDR3 rearrangement, sequence reads were collapsed and filtered. For each sample, productive Simpson clonality was calculated as the square root of Simpson's diversity index across productive rearrangements. This is the immuneACCESS table as TCRdb keeps it, with only in-frame sequences that have V and J called. A part of the clones is gone; compared with another copy, unresolved V genes explain less than half, and the rest is unexplained. V and J calls and clone size are as listed in that table; D and trimming were resolved from the DNA. The sample yields 360,000 or so clones; around nine tenths were counted once. The top ten clones comprise 1% of the sample.

Participants in the prospective study were enrolled through a virtual design, were aged roughly 18 to 95 years, and lived in under 25 United States geographic areas. In the prospective study, participants were assigned to cohorts based on the clinical history participants reported in a screening survey and a study questionnaire. Exposed participants had been in contact, within 2 weeks of entering the study, with a person who had a PCR-confirmed or clinician-diagnosed case of COVID-19. Mobile phlebotomists in the prospective study collected whole blood, serum and a nasopharyngeal or oropharyngeal swab from every participant. Prospective study participants could optionally give additional blood draws and questionnaires over an approximately 2-month period. Before DNA extraction, blood samples from the prospective study were shipped at room temperature or frozen.

This chain joins TRBV29-1 to TRBJ1-1; the best D guess is TRBD1, with 5 bases matching. Sequenced: PBMCs or T cells enriched from blood (not recorded which). This TCR was recovered from a woman aged 30 to 39 who had been exposed to COVID-19. The CDR3 is CSALTGNTEAFF. The nucleotide sequence reads TGCAGCGCCCTAACAGGGAACACTGAAGCTTTCTTT.